These T cell receptor beta chains were read from a single sample in a study of blood T cell repertoires in COVID-19. Some clones are missing from TCRdb's copy, which holds only in-frame ones; the method was immunoSEQ multiplex PCR. Of 200,000 to 250,000 clones in the sample, around 84% were seen once. Sequencing used peripheral blood. The receptors stem from a woman of 80 years or more with active or convalescent COVID-19. Both conserved end residues are part of each CDR3. Fields, in order: J gene, V gene, CDR3 length, D gene, clone size, CDR3 DNA, CDR3 protein. A D gene is named only where the DNA matches it firmly. Some rows mark clone size as missing; the rest say once, few, many or name a class of expanded clone.

>TRBJ2-2|TRBV6-6|21|.|once
TGTGCCAGCAGCCTTAGGAGGGGCCAGGTACGGTGGGGAACGAACACCGGGGAGCTGTTTTTT
CASSLRRGQVRWGTNTGELFF
>TRBJ1-2|TRBV6-5|12|.|.
TGTGCCAGCACCTCGGTTAACTATGGCTACACCTTC
CASTSVNYGYTF
>TRBJ1-2|TRBV28|15|.|.
TGTGCCAGCAGTTTTCCCCAAGGGGTTATCTATGGCTACACCTTC
CASSFPQGVIYGYTF
>TRBJ1-6|TRBV4-3|18|TRBD1|.
TGCGCCAGCAGCCAGGCCGGGACAGGGGGCTCGTCCAATTCACCCCTCCACTTT
CASSQAGTGGSSNSPLHF
>TRBJ2-6|TRBV19|16|TRBD1|.
TGTGCCAGTAGTGGACAGGGGGCTTCTGGGGCCAACGTCCTGACTTTC
CASSGQGASGANVLTF
>TRBJ2-7|TRBV7-9|14|.|.
TGTGCCAGCAGCCCATACCAGCAGGGCTACGAGCAGTACTTC
CASSPYQQGYEQYF
>TRBJ1-1|TRBV9|13|.|.
TGTGCCAGCAGCCCTCGAGTCCACACTGAAGCTTTCTTT
CASSPRVHTEAFF
>TRBJ2-2|TRBV7-9|14|.|.
TGTGCCAGCAGCTTATCAGGGAACACCGGGGAGCTGTTTTTT
CASSLSGNTGELFF
>TRBJ2-2|TRBV4-1|13|.|.
TGCGCCAGCAGCCAACAGTGGCCCGGGGAGCTGTTTTTT
CASSQQWPGELFF
>TRBJ2-5|TRBV5-8|18|TRBD2|.
TGTGCCAGCAGCACCGGGACTAGCGGATACGTTGATCAAGAGACCCAGTACTTC
CASSTGTSGYVDQETQYF
>TRBJ2-5|TRBV11-3|12|.|.
TGTGCCAGCACCGGGGGTGGGGAGACCCAGTACTTC
CASTGGGETQYF
>TRBJ1-2|TRBV25-1|16|TRBD1|.
TGTGCCAGCAGTGACGCACGGACAGGGGGCGTCTATGGCTACACCTTC
CASSDARTGGVYGYTF
>TRBJ2-7|TRBV7-9|12|.|.
TGTGCCAGCAGCTTATCGGTTGGCGAGCAGTACTTC
CASSLSVGEQYF
>TRBJ2-7|TRBV3-1/TRBV3-2|14|.|.
TGTGCCAGCAGCCGAGGTGGAGGCTCCTACGAGCAGTACTTC
CASSRGGGSYEQYF
>TRBJ2-7|TRBV18|13|.|.
TGTGCCAGCAGAGTAGGACAGACCTACGAGCAGTACTTC
CASRVGQTYEQYF
>TRBJ2-3|TRBV27|14|.|once
TGTGCCAGCAGTTGGGGAGTATTCACAGATACGCAGTATTTT
CASSWGVFTDTQYF
>TRBJ2-5|TRBV9|15|.|.
TGTGCCAGCAGCGTAGGGGCAGGGAACCAAGAGACCCAGTACTTC
CASSVGAGNQETQYF
>TRBJ1-6|TRBV3-1/TRBV3-2|15|TRBD1|.
TGTGCCAGCAGCCTCGATGGACAGGGTCGTTCACCCCTCCACTTT
CASSLDGQGRSPLHF
>TRBJ2-1|TRBV21-1|18|.|.
TGTGCCAGCCCACCGGACAGGGGACTAACGACTTCCTACAATGAGCAGTTCTTC
CASPPDRGLTTSYNEQFF
>TRBJ1-2|TRBV15|14|TRBD1|.
TGTGCCACCAGCAGAGATTTTGGGACAGTCGGCTACACCTTC
CATSRDFGTVGYTF
>TRBJ1-3|TRBV13|16|TRBD1|.
TGTGCCAGCAGCGCTTACAGGGGGCTCTCTGGAAACACCATATATTTT
CASSAYRGLSGNTIYF
>TRBJ2-7|TRBV4-1|18|TRBD1|.
TGCGCCAGCAGCCAAGATGCAGGTGTTTGGACAGGAATATACGAGCAGTACTTC
CASSQDAGVWTGIYEQYF
>TRBJ1-1|TRBV9|13|.|.
TGTGCCAGCAATCCCACGGGGAGCACTGAAGCTTTCTTT
CASNPTGSTEAFF
>TRBJ2-7|TRBV6-5|14|.|.
TGTGCCAGCAGTTACATCCGGGGGGCTTACGAGCAGTACTTC
CASSYIRGAYEQYF
>TRBJ2-3|TRBV7-9|16|TRBD2|.
TGTGCCAGCAGCTTACCGGGACTAGCGGAATCAGATACGCAGTATTTT
CASSLPGLAESDTQYF
>TRBJ2-1|TRBV2|14|.|.
TGTGCCAGCATGCGGGACGGGAAATGGAATGAGCAGTTCTTC
CASMRDGKWNEQFF
>TRBJ2-7|TRBV15|13|.|.
TGTGCCACCAGCATCCGAGGTGGAGGAGAGCAGTACTTC
CATSIRGGGEQYF
>TRBJ1-5|TRBV7-9|15|TRBD1|few
TGTGCCAGCAGCTCGGTGGGGACAGGGGGCGAGCCCCAGCATTTT
CASSSVGTGGEPQHF
>TRBJ1-1|TRBV7-2|16|TRBD1|.
TGTGCCAGCAGCACCAGGACAGGGGGCATGAACACTGAAGCTTTCTTT
CASSTRTGGMNTEAFF
>TRBJ1-1|TRBV28|13|.|.
TGTGCCAGCAGTTTATCCCAGGTTACTGAAGCTTTCTTT
CASSLSQVTEAFF
>TRBJ2-1|TRBV30|13|.|.
TGTGCCTGGAGCGTCATCTACGGCAATGAGCAGTTCTTC
CAWSVIYGNEQFF
>TRBJ2-7|TRBV27|17|TRBD2|once
TGTGCCAGCAGCCCCCTCGGGGCGGGGGGGCCGGAGGGAGAGCAGTACTTC
CASSPLGAGGPEGEQYF
>TRBJ1-6|TRBV27|15|.|.
TGTGCCAGCAGTCCCACGGTTCGATGGAATTCACCCCTCCACTTT
CASSPTVRWNSPLHF
>TRBJ2-7|TRBV4-1|16|TRBD2|once
TGCGCCAGCAGCCAAGATTCCAGCGGGACGACCTACGAGCAGTACTTC
CASSQDSSGTTYEQYF
>TRBJ2-1|TRBV7-2|18|.|.
TGTGCCAGCAGCTTAGGGGACTTCGCGTTCGCGCGATACAATGAGCAGTTCTTC
CASSLGDFAFARYNEQFF
>TRBJ2-5|TRBV7-2|16|TRBD2|.
TGTGCCAGCAGCCCCGGACTAGCGGGGGGACCAGAGACCCAGTACTTC
CASSPGLAGGPETQYF